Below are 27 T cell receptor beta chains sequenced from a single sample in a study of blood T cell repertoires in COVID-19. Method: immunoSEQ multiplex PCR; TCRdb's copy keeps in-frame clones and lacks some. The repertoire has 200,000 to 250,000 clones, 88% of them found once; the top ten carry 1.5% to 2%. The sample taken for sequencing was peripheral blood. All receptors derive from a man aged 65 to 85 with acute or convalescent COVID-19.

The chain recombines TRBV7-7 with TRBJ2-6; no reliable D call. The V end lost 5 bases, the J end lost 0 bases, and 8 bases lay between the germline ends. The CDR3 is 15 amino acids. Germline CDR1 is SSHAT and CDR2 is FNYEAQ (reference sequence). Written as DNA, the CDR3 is TGTGCCAGCAGCCGAATGAGCTCTGGGGCCAACGTCCTGACTTTC. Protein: CASSRMSSGANVLTF.

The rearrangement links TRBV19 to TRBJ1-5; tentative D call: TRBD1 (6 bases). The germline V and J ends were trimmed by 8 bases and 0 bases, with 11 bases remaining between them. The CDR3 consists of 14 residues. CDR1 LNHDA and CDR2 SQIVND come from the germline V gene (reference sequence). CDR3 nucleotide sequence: TGTGCCAGTCGACAGGTCTATAGCAATCAGCCCCAGCATTTT. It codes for CASRQVYSNQPQHF. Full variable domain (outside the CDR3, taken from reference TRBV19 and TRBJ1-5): DGGITQSPKYLFRKEGQNVTLSCEQNLNHDAMYWYRQDPGQGLRLIYYSQIVNDFQKGDIAEGYSVSREKKESFPLTVTSAQKNPTAFYLCASRQVYSNQPQHFGDGTRLSIL.

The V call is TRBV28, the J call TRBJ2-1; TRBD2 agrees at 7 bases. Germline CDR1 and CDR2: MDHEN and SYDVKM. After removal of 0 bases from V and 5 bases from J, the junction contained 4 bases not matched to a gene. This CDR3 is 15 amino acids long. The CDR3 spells CASSLWGEGHNEQFF. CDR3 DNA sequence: TGTGCCAGCAGTTTATGGGGGGAGGGCCACAATGAGCAGTTCTTC.

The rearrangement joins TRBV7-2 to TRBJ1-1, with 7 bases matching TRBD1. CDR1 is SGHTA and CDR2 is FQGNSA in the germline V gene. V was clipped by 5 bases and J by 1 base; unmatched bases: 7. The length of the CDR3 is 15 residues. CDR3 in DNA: TGTGCCAGCAGCCTAAGACAGGGACCGAACACTGAAGCTTTCTTT. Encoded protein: CASSLRQGPNTEAFF.

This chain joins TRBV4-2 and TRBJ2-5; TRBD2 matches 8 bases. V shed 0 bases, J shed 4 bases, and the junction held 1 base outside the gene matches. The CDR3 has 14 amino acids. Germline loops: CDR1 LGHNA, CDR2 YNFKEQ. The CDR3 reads CASSQDLAGETQYF. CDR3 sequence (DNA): TGTGCCAGCAGCCAAGATCTAGCGGGAGAGACCCAGTACTTC.

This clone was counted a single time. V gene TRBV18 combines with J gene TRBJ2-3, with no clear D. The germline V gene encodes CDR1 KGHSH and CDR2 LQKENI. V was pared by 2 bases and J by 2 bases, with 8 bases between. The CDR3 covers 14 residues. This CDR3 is CASSPNSYTDTQYF. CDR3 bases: TGTGCCAGCTCACCAAACTCCTACACAGATACGCAGTATTTT.

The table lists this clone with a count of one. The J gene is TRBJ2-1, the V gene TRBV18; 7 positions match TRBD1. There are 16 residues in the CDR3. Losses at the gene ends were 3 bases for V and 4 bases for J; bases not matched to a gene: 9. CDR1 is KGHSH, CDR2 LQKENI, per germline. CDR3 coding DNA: TGTGCCAGCTCACCGTCCCGGGACAGTGGTTACAATGAGCAGTTCTTC. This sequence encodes CASSPSRDSGYNEQFF. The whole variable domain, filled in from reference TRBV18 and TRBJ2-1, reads NAGVMQNPRHLVRRRGQEARLRCSPMKGHSHVYWYRQLPEEGLKFMVYLQKENIIDESGMPKERFSAEFPKEGPSILRIQQVVRGDSAAYFCASSPSRDSGYNEQFFGPGTRLTVL.

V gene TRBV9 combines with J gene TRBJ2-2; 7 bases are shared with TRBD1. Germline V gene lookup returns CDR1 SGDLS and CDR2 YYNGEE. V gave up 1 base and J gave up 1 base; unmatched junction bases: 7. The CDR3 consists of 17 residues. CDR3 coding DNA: TGTGCCAGCAGCGTAAACTCGAGGACAGGGAACACCGGGGAGCTGTTTTTT. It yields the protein CASSVNSRTGNTGELFF.

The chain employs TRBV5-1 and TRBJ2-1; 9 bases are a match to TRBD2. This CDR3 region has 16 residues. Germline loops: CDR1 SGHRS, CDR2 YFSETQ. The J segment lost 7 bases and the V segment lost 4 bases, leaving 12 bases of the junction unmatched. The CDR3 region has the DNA TGCGCCAGCAGCCCCCCCGCCGCGGGAGGGAGTAATGAGCAGTTCTTC. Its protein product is CASSPPAAGGSNEQFF.

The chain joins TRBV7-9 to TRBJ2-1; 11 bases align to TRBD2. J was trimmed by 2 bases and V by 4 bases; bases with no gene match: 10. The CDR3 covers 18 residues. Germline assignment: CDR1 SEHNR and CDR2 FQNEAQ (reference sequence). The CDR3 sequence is CASSSDRNSGRAYNEQFF. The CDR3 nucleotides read TGTGCCAGCAGCTCCGACAGAAATAGCGGGAGGGCCTACAATGAGCAGTTCTTC.

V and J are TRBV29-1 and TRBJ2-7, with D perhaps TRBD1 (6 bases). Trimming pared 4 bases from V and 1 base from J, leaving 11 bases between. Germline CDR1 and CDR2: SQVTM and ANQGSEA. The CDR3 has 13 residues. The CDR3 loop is CSVGDINSYEQYF. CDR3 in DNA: TGCAGCGTTGGGGACATTAATTCCTACGAGCAGTACTTC.

CDR3 amino acids: CASSPPSGRSTDTQYF. CDR3 nucleotides: TGTGCCAGTAGTCCCCCCAGCGGGAGAAGCACAGATACGCAGTATTTT. V usage is TRBV19 and J usage is TRBJ2-3; 8 nucleotides agree with TRBD2. V shed 5 bases, J shed 0 bases, and the junction held 7 bases outside the gene matches. CDR1 is LNHDA, CDR2 SQIVND, per germline (reference sequence). The length of the CDR3 is 16 residues.

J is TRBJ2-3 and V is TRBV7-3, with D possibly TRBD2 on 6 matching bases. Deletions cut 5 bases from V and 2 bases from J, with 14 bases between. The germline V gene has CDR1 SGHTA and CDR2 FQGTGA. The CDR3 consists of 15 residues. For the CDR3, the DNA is TGTGCCAGCAGCCTCTGGGGACTGCCCACAGATACGCAGTATTTT. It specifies CASSLWGLPTDTQYF.

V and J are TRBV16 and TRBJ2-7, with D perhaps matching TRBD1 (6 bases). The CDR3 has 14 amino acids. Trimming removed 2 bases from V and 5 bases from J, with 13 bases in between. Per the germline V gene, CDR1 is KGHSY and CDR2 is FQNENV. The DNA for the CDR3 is TGTGCCAGCAGCCAAAATCAGGGGCCCAACGAGCAGTACTTC. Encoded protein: CASSQNQGPNEQYF.

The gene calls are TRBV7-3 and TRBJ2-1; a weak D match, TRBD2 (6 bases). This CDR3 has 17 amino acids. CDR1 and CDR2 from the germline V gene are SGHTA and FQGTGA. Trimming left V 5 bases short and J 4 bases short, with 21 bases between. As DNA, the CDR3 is TGTGCCAGCAGCGCGATACCGGGAGCGGGTGGATACAATGAGCAGTTCTTC. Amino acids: CASSAIPGAGGYNEQFF.

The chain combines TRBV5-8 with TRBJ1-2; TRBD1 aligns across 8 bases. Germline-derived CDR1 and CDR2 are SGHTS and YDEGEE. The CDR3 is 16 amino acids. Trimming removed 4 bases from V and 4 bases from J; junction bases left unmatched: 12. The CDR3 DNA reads TGTGCCAGCAGCACAAAGATCGGACAGGGTGCCTATGGCTACACCTTC. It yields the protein CASSTKIGQGAYGYTF.

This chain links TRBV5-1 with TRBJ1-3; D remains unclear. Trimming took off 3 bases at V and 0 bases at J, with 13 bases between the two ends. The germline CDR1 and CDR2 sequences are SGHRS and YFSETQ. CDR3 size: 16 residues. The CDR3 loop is CASSSSAQLSGNTIYF. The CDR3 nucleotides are TGCGCCAGCAGCTCCTCGGCACAGCTCTCTGGAAACACCATATATTTT.

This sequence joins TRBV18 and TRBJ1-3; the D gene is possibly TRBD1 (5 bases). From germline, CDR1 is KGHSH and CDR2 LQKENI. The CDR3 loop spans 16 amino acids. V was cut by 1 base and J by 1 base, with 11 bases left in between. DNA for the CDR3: TGTGCCAGCTCACCACAGAGCCAGGGATCTGGAAACACCATATATTTT. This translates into CASSPQSQGSGNTIYF.

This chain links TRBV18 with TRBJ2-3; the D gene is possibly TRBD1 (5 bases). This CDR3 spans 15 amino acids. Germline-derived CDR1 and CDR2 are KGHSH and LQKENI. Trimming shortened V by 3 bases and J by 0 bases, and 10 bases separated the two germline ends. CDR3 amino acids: CASSPTVGSTDTQYF. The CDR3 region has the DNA TGTGCCAGCTCACCGACAGTGGGGAGCACAGATACGCAGTATTTT.

The CDR3 protein is CASSVIAATNEKLFF. The CDR3 region has the DNA TGCGCCAGCAGCGTCATAGCTGCAACTAATGAAAAACTGTTTTTT. V gene TRBV5-1 combines with J gene TRBJ1-4, with unresolved D. Germline-derived CDR1 and CDR2 are SGHRS and YFSETQ. The CDR3 totals 15 residues. The V gene lost 4 bases and the J gene lost 0 bases, with 10 bases spanning the gap.

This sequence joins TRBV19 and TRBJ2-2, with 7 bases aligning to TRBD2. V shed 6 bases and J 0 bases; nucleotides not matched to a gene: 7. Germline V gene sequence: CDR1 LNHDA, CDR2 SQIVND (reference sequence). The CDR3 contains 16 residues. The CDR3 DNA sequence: TGTGCCAGTAGCCCTAGCGGTTACACGAACACCGGGGAGCTGTTTTTT. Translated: CASSPSGYTNTGELFF.

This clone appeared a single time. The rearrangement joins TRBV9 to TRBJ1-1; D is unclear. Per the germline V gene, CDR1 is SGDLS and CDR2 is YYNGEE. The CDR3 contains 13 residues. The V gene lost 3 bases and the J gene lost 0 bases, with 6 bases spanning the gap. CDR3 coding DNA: TGTGCCAGCAGCGCGGAGATGAACACTGAAGCTTTCTTT. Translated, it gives CASSAEMNTEAFF.

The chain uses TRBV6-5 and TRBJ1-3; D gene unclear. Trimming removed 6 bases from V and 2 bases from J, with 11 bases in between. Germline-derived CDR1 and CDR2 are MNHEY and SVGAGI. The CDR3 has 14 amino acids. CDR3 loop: CASSPLGAGNTIYF. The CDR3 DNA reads TGTGCCAGCAGCCCACTCGGGGCTGGAAACACCATATATTTT.

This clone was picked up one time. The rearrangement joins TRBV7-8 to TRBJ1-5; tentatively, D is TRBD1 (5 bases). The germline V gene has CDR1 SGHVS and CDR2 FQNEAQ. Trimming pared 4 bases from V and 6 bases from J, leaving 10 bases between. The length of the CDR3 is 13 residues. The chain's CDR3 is CASSWDLSQPQHF. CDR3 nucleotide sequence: TGTGCCAGCAGCTGGGACTTGAGTCAGCCCCAGCATTTT.

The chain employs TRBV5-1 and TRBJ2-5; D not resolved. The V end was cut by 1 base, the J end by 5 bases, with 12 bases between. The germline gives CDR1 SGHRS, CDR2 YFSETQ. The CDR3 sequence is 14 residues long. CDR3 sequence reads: CASSLTHPRETQYF. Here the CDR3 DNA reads TGCGCCAGCAGCTTGACTCACCCTCGGGAGACCCAGTACTTC.

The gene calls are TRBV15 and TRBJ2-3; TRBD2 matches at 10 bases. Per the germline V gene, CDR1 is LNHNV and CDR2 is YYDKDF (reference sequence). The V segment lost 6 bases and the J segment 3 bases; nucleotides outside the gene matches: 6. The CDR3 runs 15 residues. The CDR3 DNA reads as TGTGCCACCAGGAGGGCTAGCGGGAGTACAGATACGCAGTATTTT. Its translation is CATRRASGSTDTQYF.

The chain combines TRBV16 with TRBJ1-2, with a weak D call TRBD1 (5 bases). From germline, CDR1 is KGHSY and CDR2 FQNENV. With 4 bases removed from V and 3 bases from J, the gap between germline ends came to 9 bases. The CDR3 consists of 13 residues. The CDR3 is CASSPGGDYGYTF. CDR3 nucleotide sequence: TGTGCCAGCAGCCCGGGGGGGGACTATGGCTACACCTTC.